The rows below give T cell receptor beta chains drawn from one sample of a study of T-cell reconstitution after alpha-beta-depleted transplantation in children. Via MiXCR, TCRdb re-called the PCR reads, giving one row per CDR3 protein. The sample records 150,000 to 200,000 distinct CDR3 sequences, about 6.4% being singletons. Sequenced here: PBMCs from the stem cell graft donor, sampled from the stem cell graft. The receptors here all came from a human donor who donated a stem cell graft to a child with Wiskott-Aldrich syndrome. CDR3s include the opening cysteine and the closing phenylalanine or tryptophan. D genes are given only for firm matches. The listing skips clone size in some rows; elsewhere it reads once, few, many or a size class.

>TRBV3-1|TRBJ2-7|.|.
TGTGCCAGCAGCCAGGTGGCGGCTGTAAGCGCCGAGCAGTACTTC
CASSQVAAVSAEQYF
>TRBV6-5|TRBJ2-5|.|TRBD2
TGTGCCAGCAGTTACTTTAACTCGGGGGGGGAGACCCAGTACTTC
CASSYFNSGGETQYF
>TRBV5-1|TRBJ2-7|many|TRBD1
TGCGCCAGCAGCGGGACAGGGTATAGCGAGCAGTACTTC
CASSGTGYSEQYF
>TRBV6-5|TRBJ1-6|many|.
TGTGCCAGCAGTTACGAGGGGATGGATTCACCCCTCCACTTT
CASSYEGMDSPLHF
>TRBV5-1|TRBJ2-3|many|.
TGCGCCAGCACTTTAACGGGACTCGACACAGATACGCAGTATTTT
CASTLTGLDTDTQYF
>TRBV6-5|TRBJ2-3|many|TRBD2
TGTGCCAGCAGTTACCGTGCGGGGGGAGTTTCGGGTACGCAGTATTTT
CASSYRAGGVSGTQYF
>TRBV12-3/TRBV12-4|TRBJ2-2|many|TRBD2
TGTGCCAGCCTCGGGACTAGCGACACCGGGGAGCTGTTTTTT
CASLGTSDTGELFF
>TRBV18|TRBJ1-6|many|TRBD1
TGTGCCAGCTCACCACCATCGGGACAGCTTAATTCACCCCTCCACTTT
CASSPPSGQLNSPLHF
>TRBV10-3|TRBJ2-7|few|.
TGTGCCATCAGTGAGGAACTGTATCTTGAAATGCAGTACTTC
CAISEELYLEMQYF
>TRBV20-1|TRBJ2-5|many|TRBD1
TGCAGTGCTCCTCCGGGACAGGGAAGAGAGACCCAGTACTTC
CSAPPGQGRETQYF
>TRBV5-1|TRBJ2-2|few|.
TGCGCCAGCAGCTTGGCGTTGCGATATCGTGACGGGGAGCTGTTTTTT
CASSLALRYRDGELFF
>TRBV28|TRBJ2-7|.|TRBD1
TGTGCCAGCACCGCCGGGACAGTACTGTACGAGCAGTACTTC
CASTAGTVLYEQYF
>TRBV5-1|TRBJ1-1|many|.
TGCGCCAGCAGCTTGGCAGGGGAGGGAACTGAAGCTTTCTTT
CASSLAGEGTEAFF
>TRBV7-8|TRBJ2-7|few|.
TGTGCCAGCAGCTTAGCTGAGACGGGGGCCTACGAGCAGTACTTC
CASSLAETGAYEQYF
>TRBV7-9|TRBJ2-2|few|.
TGTGCCAGCAGCTTAGTAGGGGCCACCGGGGAGCTGTTTTTT
CASSLVGATGELFF
>TRBV4-3|TRBJ2-7|many|TRBD2
TGCGCCAGCAGCCGATCCAGGACTAGCGGTACCTACGAGCAGTACTTC
CASSRSRTSGTYEQYF
>TRBV6-5|TRBJ2-1|many|TRBD2
TGTGCCAGCAGTTTAGGACTAGCGGAATACAATGAGCAGTTCTTC
CASSLGLAEYNEQFF
>TRBV5-1|TRBJ2-5|many|.
TGCGCCAGCAGCTTGACGATAATAGCGGAAGAGACCCAGTACTTC
CASSLTIIAEETQYF
>TRBV10-3|TRBJ1-1|many|.
TGTGCCATCAGTGAGGGCTTGGGGGACACTGAAGCTTTCTTT
CAISEGLGDTEAFF
>TRBV18|TRBJ2-3|.|.
TGTGCCAGCTCACTAAACAGGGTGGAAGATACGCAGTATTTT
CASSLNRVEDTQYF
>TRBV7-7|TRBJ2-2|.|.
TGTGCCAGCAGCACCCCAGGGCGAACCGGGGAGCTGTTTTTT
CASSTPGRTGELFF
>TRBV10-3|TRBJ1-2|many|.
TGTGCCATCTCCCGGGGATCGGATCGGGGCTATGGCTACACCTTC
CAISRGSDRGYGYTF
>TRBV24-1|TRBJ2-7|many|.
TGTGCCACCAGTGAATGGAACGGGGTATCCTACGAGCAGTACTTC
CATSEWNGVSYEQYF
>TRBV6-1|TRBJ1-2|few|.
TGTGCCAGCAGTCCAACCGGGACAACGTTCTATGGCTACACCTTC
CASSPTGTTFYGYTF
>TRBV5-1|TRBJ1-1|many|.
TGCGCCAGCAGCACCCGACATAACAACCCTAACACTGAAGCTTTCTTT
CASSTRHNNPNTEAFF
>TRBV11-2|TRBJ2-6|few|.
TGTGCCAGCAGCTCCCGGTGGAACAAGGGGAGCTCTGGGGCCAACGTCCTGACTTTC
CASSSRWNKGSSGANVLTF
>TRBV11-3|TRBJ2-1|few|TRBD2
TGTGCCAGCAGCCCAATAGCGGGAGGGGGTTACAATGAGCAGTTCTTC
CASSPIAGGGYNEQFF
>TRBV20-1|TRBJ1-2|.|.
TGCAGTGCCGCTCGGGACACAGACTATGGCTACACCTTC
CSAARDTDYGYTF
>TRBV7-7|TRBJ2-3|many|.
TGTGCCAGCAGCCCGTCCGAGACAAGAGGTGTAGATACGCAGTATTTT
CASSPSETRGVDTQYF
>TRBV3-1|TRBJ2-7|.|TRBD2
TGTGCCAGCAGCCGATTGGCGGGGGGCGAGCAGTACTTC
CASSRLAGGEQYF
>TRBV18|TRBJ2-7|many|.
TGTGCCAGCTCACCGACGAAAGAAGGTTCCTACGAGCAGTACTTC
CASSPTKEGSYEQYF
>TRBV29-1|TRBJ1-1|many|.
TGCAGCGTTGGAGGAAGGACTGAAGCTTTCTTT
CSVGGRTEAFF
>TRBV5-1|TRBJ2-3|many|.
TGCGCCAGCAGCTTGGTCGGGGTTGACGCAGATACGCAGTATTTT
CASSLVGVDADTQYF
>TRBV4-1|TRBJ2-3|many|.
TGCGCCAGCAGCCCGGTTGGAACTAGCACAGATACGCAGTATTTT
CASSPVGTSTDTQYF
>TRBV7-2|TRBJ1-1|many|.
TGTGCCAGCAGCTTACTGGCGGGCGGCACTGAAGCTTTCTTT
CASSLLAGGTEAFF
>TRBV18|TRBJ1-5|few|.
TGTGCCAGCTCACCCGGGACTGCGGATAGCAATCAGCCCCAGCATTTT
CASSPGTADSNQPQHF
>TRBV12-5|TRBJ2-5|many|.
TGTGCTAGTGGAACGAACCGGGACGGAGCTTACCAAGAGACCCAGTACTTC
CASGTNRDGAYQETQYF
>TRBV11-2|TRBJ2-1|many|.
TGTGCCAGCAGCTCCGGGTGGGTAACCGGGACAACGGACTACAATGAGCAGTTCTTC
CASSSGWVTGTTDYNEQFF
>TRBV5-1|TRBJ2-1|many|TRBD2
TGCGCCAGCAGCTTCTTAGCGGGCAACTCCTACAATGAGCAGTTCTTC
CASSFLAGNSYNEQFF
>TRBV18|TRBJ1-2|many|.
TGTGCCAGCTCACCACCATCATCGGAGTATGGCTACACCTTC
CASSPPSSEYGYTF
>TRBV27|TRBJ1-1|many|.
TGTGCCAGCAGTTTAGGGGTTAGAAGCACTGAAGCTTTCTTT
CASSLGVRSTEAFF
>TRBV29-1|TRBJ2-1|many|.
TGCAGCGTTGCACAGGACTCCTACAATGAGCAGTTCTTC
CSVAQDSYNEQFF
>TRBV20-1|TRBJ1-1|many|.
TGCAGTGCTAGAGTTGGTAGCCCCACTGAAGCTTTCTTT
CSARVGSPTEAFF
>TRBV9|TRBJ2-1|many|TRBD2
TGTGCCAGCAGCGTAGTCGGGAGCGGGGGTAATGAGCAGTTCTTC
CASSVVGSGGNEQFF
>TRBV2|TRBJ1-2|.|TRBD1
TGTGCCAGCAGTCAAGGACAGGGTGGTGACTATGGCTACACCTTC
CASSQGQGGDYGYTF
>TRBV5-5|TRBJ1-1|.|TRBD1
TGTGCCAGCAGCTTGGCCCCCACAGGGGGCACTGAAGCTTTCTTT
CASSLAPTGGTEAFF
>TRBV20-1|TRBJ2-7|many|.
TGCAGTGCTAGAACTGGCCCCTACGAGCAGTACTTC
CSARTGPYEQYF
>TRBV7-6|TRBJ2-7|many|.
TGTGCCAGCAGCTCGGAGAGATCCTACGAGCAGTACTTC
CASSSERSYEQYF
>TRBV4-3|TRBJ2-2|.|TRBD2
TGCGCCAGCAGCCCTTCCCGACTAGCGGTTAACACCGGGGAGCTGTTTTTT
CASSPSRLAVNTGELFF
>TRBV20-1|TRBJ2-1|.|.
TGCAGTGTTGAGTCGACTAGCTCCTACAATGAGCAGTTCTTC
CSVESTSSYNEQFF
>TRBV4-1|TRBJ2-7|.|.
TGCGCCAGCAGCCAGCTCCAAGGAGAGGCAGCCTGGGAGCAGTACTTC
CASSQLQGEAAWEQYF
>TRBV12-3/TRBV12-4|TRBJ1-5|many|.
TGTGCCAGCAGCGCACAGGCGCTGAATCAGCCCCAGCATTTT
CASSAQALNQPQHF
>TRBV18|TRBJ1-1|few|.
TGTGCCAGCTCACCACCTTCGCGGGCCATAAACACTGAAGCTTTCTTT
CASSPPSRAINTEAFF
>TRBV6-2/TRBV6-3|TRBJ2-7|many|.
TGTGCCAGCAGTTACTTAGAGGGATCCTACGAGCAGTACTTC
CASSYLEGSYEQYF
>TRBV24-1|TRBJ2-2|few|TRBD1
TGTGCCACCCGCCCCGATCCCCGGGACAGGGGAGGTGCCGGGGAGCTGTTTTTT
CATRPDPRDRGGAGELFF
>TRBV6-2/TRBV6-3|TRBJ1-3|many|.
TGTGCCAGCTTCCTGACCCTTGACCGGGAGGATGGAAACACCATATATTTT
CASFLTLDREDGNTIYF
>TRBV29-1|TRBJ2-7|many|TRBD1
TGCAGCTATACAGGGGGCCCACACGAGCAGTACTTC
CSYTGGPHEQYF
>TRBV9|TRBJ1-6|few|TRBD1
TGTGCCAGCAGCGTCCAGGGGGTGGATTCACCCCTCCACTTT
CASSVQGVDSPLHF
>TRBV25-1|TRBJ1-5|.|.
TGTGCCAGCAGTGAAGCGATCAATCAGCCCCAGCATTTT
CASSEAINQPQHF
>TRBV20-1|TRBJ1-6|many|.
TGCAGTGCTCCAATAGGCTCTCAGGGGATTAGCTCCTATAATTCACCCCTCCACTTT
CSAPIGSQGISSYNSPLHF